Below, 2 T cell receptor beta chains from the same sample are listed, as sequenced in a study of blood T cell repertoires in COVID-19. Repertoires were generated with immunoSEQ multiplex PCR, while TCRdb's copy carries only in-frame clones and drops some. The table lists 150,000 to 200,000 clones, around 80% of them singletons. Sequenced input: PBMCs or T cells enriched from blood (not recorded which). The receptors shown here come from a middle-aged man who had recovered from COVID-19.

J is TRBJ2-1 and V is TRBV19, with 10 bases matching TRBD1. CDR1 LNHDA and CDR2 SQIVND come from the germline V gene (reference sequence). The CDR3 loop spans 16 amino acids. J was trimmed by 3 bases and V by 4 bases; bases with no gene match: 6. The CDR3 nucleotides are TGTGCCAGTAGTACCGCGGGGACAGGGGTCTACAATGAGCAGTTCTTC. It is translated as CASSTAGTGVYNEQFF.

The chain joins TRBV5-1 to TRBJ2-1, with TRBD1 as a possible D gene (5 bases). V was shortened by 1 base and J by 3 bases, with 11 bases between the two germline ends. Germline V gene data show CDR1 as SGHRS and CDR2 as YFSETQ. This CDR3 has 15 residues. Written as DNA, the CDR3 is TGCGCCAGCAGCTTGTATCCAGACAGCTACAATGAGCAGTTCTTC. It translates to CASSLYPDSYNEQFF.